These T cell receptor beta chains were read from a single sample in a study of early T cells in non-severe SARS-CoV-2 infection. TCRdb ran MiXCR on the 5' RACE reads and lists one entry per CDR3 protein. The sample lists 70,000 to 90,000 distinct CDR3 sequences, 10% occurring once. The sequenced sample was whole blood, obtained at baseline. The receptor source for this set is an adult who was a healthcare worker with PCR-confirmed SARS-CoV-2 infection or an uninfected control (not recorded which). Each CDR3 is given with its conserved first and last residue. A D gene is named only where the DNA matches it firmly. Part of the rows lack a size; the others show once, few, many or a class for expanded clones.

TRBD1,TRBJ2-2,15,many,TRBV24-1,TGTGCCACCAGTGGACGTTCAGGGGGAAGCGGGGAGCTGTTTTTT,CATSGRSGGSGELFF
.,TRBJ1-5,13,.,TRBV10-3,TGTGCCATCAGTGCGGCAGATAATCAGCCCCAGCATTTT,CAISAADNQPQHF
TRBD2,TRBJ2-7,15,many,TRBV7-3,TGTGCCAGCAGCTTATCAGCGGGGAGCTCCTACGAGCAGTACTTC,CASSLSAGSSYEQYF
.,TRBJ2-5,12,.,TRBV27,TGTGCCAGCAGTTCTGTTGGAGAGACCCAGTACTTC,CASSSVGETQYF
.,TRBJ2-1,16,few,TRBV3-1,TGTGCCAGCAGCCCTCCCTCGGACGTCTTAGCCTATGAGCAGTTCTTC,CASSPPSDVLAYEQFF
.,TRBJ2-3,12,many,TRBV27,TGTGCCAGCAGTTTATTATCCGATACGCAGTATTTT,CASSLLSDTQYF
.,TRBJ2-1,16,few,TRBV18,TGTGCCAGCTCACCGCCAAGACGAGGTCCTAACAATGAGCAGTTCTTC,CASSPPRRGPNNEQFF
TRBD1,TRBJ1-1,16,.,TRBV20-1,TGCAGTGCTAGCCCCCTCCCCGGGACAGAGAACACTGAAGCTTTCTTT,CSASPLPGTENTEAFF
.,TRBJ1-4,15,many,TRBV19,TGTGCCAGTAGTTCAAGAGGGGAGACTAATGAAAAACTGTTTTTT,CASSSRGETNEKLFF
.,TRBJ2-5,15,.,TRBV6-6,TGTGCCACCCAGGGGAGAGGCTCGAGCGGAGAGACCCAGTACTTC,CATQGRGSSGETQYF
TRBD2,TRBJ2-4,18,many,TRBV25-1,TGTGCCAGCAGTAGGGGACTAGCGGGAGGTGTAGCCAAAAACATTCAGTACTTC,CASSRGLAGGVAKNIQYF
.,TRBJ2-5,14,.,TRBV7-9,TGTGCCAGCGGACCGACAACCCCTAACCCGACCCAGTACTTC,CASGPTTPNPTQYF
TRBD1,TRBJ1-5,19,many,TRBV6-2/TRBV6-3,TGTGCCAGCAGTTACGGCGCAGGGGGCGCCCAACATAGCAATCAGCCCCAGCATTTT,CASSYGAGGAQHSNQPQHF
TRBD1,TRBJ1-6,14,many,TRBV12-3/TRBV12-4,TGTGCCAGCAGTTCGGGACAGGGAAATTCACCCCTCCACTTT,CASSSGQGNSPLHF
.,TRBJ2-7,15,.,TRBV14,TGTGCCAGCAGCCAAGAACCGGGACACGGTGGGGAGCAGTACTTC,CASSQEPGHGGEQYF
.,TRBJ2-5,13,.,TRBV9,TGTGCCAGCAGCGTGGCAGCACAAGAGACCCAGTACTTC,CASSVAAQETQYF
.,TRBJ1-6,15,many,TRBV3-1,TGTGCCAGCAGGGAGGGGACAACAAATAATTCACCCCTCCACTTT,CASREGTTNNSPLHF
TRBD2,TRBJ2-7,16,few,TRBV3-1,TGTGCCAGCAGCCAAGATCAAAGACTAGCGGCCTACGAGCAGTACTTC,CASSQDQRLAAYEQYF
.,TRBJ2-3,16,.,TRBV12-3/TRBV12-4,TGTGCCAGCAGCCCTTGGGGGGCCGGCGGCACAGATACGCAGTATTTT,CASSPWGAGGTDTQYF
.,TRBJ2-2,14,.,TRBV12-3/TRBV12-4,TGTGCCAGCAGTCTCGGGGTACGCACCGGGGAGCTGTTTTTT,CASSLGVRTGELFF
TRBD2,TRBJ2-5,15,many,TRBV19,TGTGCCAGTCAAAGACTAGCGGGAGGAAAAGAGACCCAGTACTTC,CASQRLAGGKETQYF
.,TRBJ2-7,14,.,TRBV3-1,TGTGCCAGCAGCCAAGTTTTGGGGCTAGAAGAGCAGTACTTC,CASSQVLGLEEQYF
.,TRBJ1-1,13,few,TRBV7-9,TGTGCCAGCAGCTTAGCGGAGGTGAGGGGAGCTTTCTTT,CASSLAEVRGAFF
.,TRBJ2-2,13,few,TRBV20-1,TGCAGTGCTATCTCGGATCTCACCGGGGAGCTGTTTTTT,CSAISDLTGELFF
.,TRBJ1-5,14,many,TRBV28,TGTGCCAGCACCCATCGCCAGGGAGGTCAGCCCCAGCATTTT,CASTHRQGGQPQHF
.,TRBJ1-1,13,.,TRBV13,TGTGCCAGCAGCTTAAATAGGCAGGGTAGCGCTTTCTTT,CASSLNRQGSAFF
.,TRBJ2-3,15,few,TRBV7-9,TGTGCCAGCAGCTCGAGGACCCAGGGCGTAGATACGCAGTATTTT,CASSSRTQGVDTQYF
TRBD2,TRBJ2-3,15,.,TRBV20-1,TGCAGTGCTAGAGATAGGGGACTAGCGGGAGATACGCAGTATTTT,CSARDRGLAGDTQYF
.,TRBJ2-1,13,.,TRBV7-9,TGTGCCAGCAGCTCTATCAGTGGATCTGAGCAGTTCTTC,CASSSISGSEQFF
.,TRBJ2-7,13,few,TRBV4-1,TGCGCCAGCAGCCAAGATGTCACCTACGAGCAGTACTTC,CASSQDVTYEQYF
.,TRBJ1-5,13,.,TRBV19,TGTGCCAGTAGTACCCCCCGGGGGTTAGTAGGGCATTTT,CASSTPRGLVGHF
TRBD2,TRBJ2-1,14,few,TRBV25-1,TGTGCCAGTCATAGCGGGGGCGTTCACAATGAGCAGTTCTTC,CASHSGGVHNEQFF
TRBD1,TRBJ1-6,11,.,TRBV2,TGTGCCAGTGTCGGGGGACAGGATCCCAACTTT,CASVGGQDPNF
.,TRBJ2-5,11,few,TRBV7-2,TGTGCCAGCAGCGCGCATGAGACCCAGTACTTC,CASSAHETQYF
TRBD2,TRBJ2-1,18,many,TRBV7-8,TGTGCCAGCAGCTTAGTCGCTAGCGGGATGCTGTCCTACAATGAGCAGTTCTTC,CASSLVASGMLSYNEQFF
.,TRBJ2-2,12,many,TRBV4-1,TGCGCCAGCAGCCAAGGGTTGGGGGAGCTGTTTTTT,CASSQGLGELFF
.,TRBJ2-7,11,many,TRBV20-1,TGCAGACCGACGGGTACCTACGAGCAGTACTTC,CRPTGTYEQYF
.,TRBJ2-5,15,.,TRBV11-2,TGTGCCAGCAGCTCTCTCCACTCGAAGAGGGAGACCCAGTACTTC,CASSSLHSKRETQYF
.,TRBJ2-5,14,few,TRBV20-1,TGCAGTGCTACAACCTGGGAGACCCAAGAGACCCAGTACTTC,CSATTWETQETQYF
.,TRBJ1-3,16,many,TRBV5-1,TGCGCCAGCAGCTTGGCCTGGGGAGTAGCTGGAAACACCATATATTTT,CASSLAWGVAGNTIYF
.,TRBJ2-5,14,.,TRBV12-3/TRBV12-4,TGTGCCAGCACCCTGACAGGACCACAAGAGACCCAGTACTTC,CASTLTGPQETQYF
TRBD1,TRBJ1-5,15,many,TRBV9,TGTGCCAGCAGCCCCGGGACAGGGAGCAATCAGCCCCAGCATTTT,CASSPGTGSNQPQHF
.,TRBJ2-3,12,few,TRBV25-1,TGTGCCAGCAGTGGGTTCACAGATACGCAGTATTTT,CASSGFTDTQYF
TRBD2,TRBJ2-5,16,.,TRBV19,TGTGCCAGTAGTATAATACTAGCGGGCCAGGGAGAGACCCAGTACTTC,CASSIILAGQGETQYF
.,TRBJ2-1,13,many,TRBV12-3/TRBV12-4,TGTGCCAGCCGCCCGGGGGCCTACAATGAGCAGTTCTTC,CASRPGAYNEQFF
.,TRBJ2-1,14,.,TRBV18,TGTGCCAGCTCACCACCAATGACAGCTAATGAGCAGTTCTTC,CASSPPMTANEQFF
.,TRBJ1-6,19,.,TRBV19,TGTGCCAGTGAAAGACCACACGTGCCGGCGAGCTCCTATAATTCACCCCTCCACTTT,CASERPHVPASSYNSPLHF
.,TRBJ1-1,13,many,TRBV2,TGTGCCAGCAATCTGGACGGGGTCACTGAAGCTTTCTTT,CASNLDGVTEAFF
TRBD2,TRBJ2-1,18,few,TRBV9,TGTGCCAGCAGCGCGACCCCGGGACTAGCGGGAGTGGGTGATGAGCAGTTCTTC,CASSATPGLAGVGDEQFF
TRBD2,TRBJ2-2,16,few,TRBV19,TGTGCCAGTAGTCGGAGACTAGCGGTTAACACCGGGGAGCTGTTTTTT,CASSRRLAVNTGELFF
.,TRBJ2-3,16,.,TRBV21-1,TGTGCCAGCAGCCACGCAGGACTATATAATTCGGATACGCAGTATTTT,CASSHAGLYNSDTQYF
.,TRBJ2-4,21,.,TRBV3-1,TGTGCCAGCAGCCAAGCTCCGACCAAAGAGTGGGGGGACCTAGCCAAAAACATTCAGTACTTC,CASSQAPTKEWGDLAKNIQYF
TRBD2,TRBJ2-3,15,.,TRBV6-4,TGTGCCAGCAGTGCGGTAGCGGGAGTAGGAGATACGCAGTATTTT,CASSAVAGVGDTQYF
.,TRBJ2-5,11,few,TRBV18,TGTGCCAGCTCACCAGGGATGCTGTTGGTTTTC,CASSPGMLLVF